A single T cell receptor beta chain is shown here with its context. The entry originates in a study of cytomegalovirus exposure and HLA in healthy donors. A multiplex PCR was run with 60 Vbeta primers and 13 Jbeta primers. The data were produced by immunoSEQ multiplex PCR, yet TCRdb's version contains in-frame clones alone and is incomplete. The sample totals around 100,000 clones. The CDR3 has 15 residues. Trimming removed 0 bases from V and 3 bases from J; junction bases left unmatched: 6. The germline CDR1 and CDR2 sequences are SGHRS and YFSETQ. The sequenced sample was PBMCs. The rearrangement uses TRBV5-1 and TRBJ2-7; 7 bases map to TRBD1. This sequence originates from a young man in good health and CMV-seronegative. The CDR3 bases are TGCGCCAGCAGCTTGGCCGGGACAGAGTACTACGAGCAGTACTTC. Its protein product is CASSLAGTEYYEQYF.